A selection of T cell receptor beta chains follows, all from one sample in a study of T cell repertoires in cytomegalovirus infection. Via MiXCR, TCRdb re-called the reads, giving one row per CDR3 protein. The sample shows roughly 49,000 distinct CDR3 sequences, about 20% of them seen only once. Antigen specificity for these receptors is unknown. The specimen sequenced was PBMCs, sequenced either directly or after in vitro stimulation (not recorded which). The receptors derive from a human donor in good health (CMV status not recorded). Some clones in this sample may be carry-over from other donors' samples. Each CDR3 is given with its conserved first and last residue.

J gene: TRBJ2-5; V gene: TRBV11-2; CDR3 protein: CASSLVSRKETQYF
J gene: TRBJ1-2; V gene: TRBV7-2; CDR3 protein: CASSLAGTALNYGYTF
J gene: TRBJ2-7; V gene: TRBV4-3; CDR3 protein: CASSPHVGTQGASYEQYF
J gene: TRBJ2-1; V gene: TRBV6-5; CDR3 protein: CASSYSGDEIRFF
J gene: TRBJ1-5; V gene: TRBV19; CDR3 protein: CASSPTGVGQPQHF
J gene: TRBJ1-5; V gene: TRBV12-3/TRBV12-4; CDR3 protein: CASRGRMGQPQHF
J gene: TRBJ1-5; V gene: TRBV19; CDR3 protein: CASSLVPGPGQPQHF
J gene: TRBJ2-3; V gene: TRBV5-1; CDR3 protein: CASSLVLPRADTQYF
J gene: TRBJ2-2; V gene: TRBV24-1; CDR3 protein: CATSDFSGQENKNTGELFF
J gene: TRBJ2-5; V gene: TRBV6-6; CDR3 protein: CASSDASGSRETQYF
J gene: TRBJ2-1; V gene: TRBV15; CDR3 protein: CATSRGLGSSDEQFF
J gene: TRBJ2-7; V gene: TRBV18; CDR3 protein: CASSPTVVTDYQTYEQYF
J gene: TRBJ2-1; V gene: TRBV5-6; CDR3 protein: CASSLQVGLRNYNEQFF
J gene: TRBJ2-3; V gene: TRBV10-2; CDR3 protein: CASSESGHTQYF
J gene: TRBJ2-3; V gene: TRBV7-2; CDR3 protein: CASSRMASTDTQYF
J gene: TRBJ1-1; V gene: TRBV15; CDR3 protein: CATSSETVDRGTEAFF
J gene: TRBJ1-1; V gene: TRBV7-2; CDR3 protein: CASSSHPRGMNTEAFF
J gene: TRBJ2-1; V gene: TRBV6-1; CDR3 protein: CASSEAFTGSYSYNEQFF
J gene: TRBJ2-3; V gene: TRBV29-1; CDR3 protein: CSERQGGTDTQYF
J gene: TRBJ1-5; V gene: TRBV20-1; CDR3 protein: CSANRDSNQPQHF
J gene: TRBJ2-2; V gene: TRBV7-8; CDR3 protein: CASSLLGGLTGELFF
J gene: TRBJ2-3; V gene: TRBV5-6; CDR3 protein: CASMDGAGGTDTQYF
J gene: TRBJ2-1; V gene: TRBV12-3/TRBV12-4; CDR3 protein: CASSVGLATYNEQFF
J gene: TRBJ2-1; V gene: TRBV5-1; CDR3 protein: CASSLGGDWDEQFF
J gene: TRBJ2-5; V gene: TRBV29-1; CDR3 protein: CSVVAGGQETQYF
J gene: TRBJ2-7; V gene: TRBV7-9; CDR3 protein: CASSSQSEQYF
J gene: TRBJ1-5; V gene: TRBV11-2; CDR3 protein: CASSLAGVSNQPQHF
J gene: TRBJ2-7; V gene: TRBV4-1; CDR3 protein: CASSQDRGRTTYEQYF
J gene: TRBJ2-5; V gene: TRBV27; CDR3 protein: CASSRGTGVQTQYF
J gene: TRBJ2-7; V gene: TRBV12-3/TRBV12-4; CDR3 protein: CASSPLTQPGTHYEQYF
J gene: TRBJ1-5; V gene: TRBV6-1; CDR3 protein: CASRGQVFSQPQHF
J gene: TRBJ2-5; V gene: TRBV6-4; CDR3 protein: CASSLSGEETQYF
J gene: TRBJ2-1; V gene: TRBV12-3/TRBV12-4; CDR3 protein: CASSLRAINEQFF
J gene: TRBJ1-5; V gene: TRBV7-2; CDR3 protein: CASSRTGTQPQHF
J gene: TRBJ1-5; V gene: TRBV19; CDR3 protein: CASSIGGAARQPQHF
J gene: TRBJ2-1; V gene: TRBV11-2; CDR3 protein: CASSGWWALTSGGYNEQFF
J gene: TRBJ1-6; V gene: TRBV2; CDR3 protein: CASGFQGNSPLHF
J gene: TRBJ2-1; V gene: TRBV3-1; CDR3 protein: CASSQDSGANNEQFF
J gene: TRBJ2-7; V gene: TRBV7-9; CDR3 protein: CASSLWDRGSYEQYF
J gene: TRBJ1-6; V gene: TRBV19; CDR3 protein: CAGGDRGMTPLHF
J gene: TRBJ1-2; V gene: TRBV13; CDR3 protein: CASSLGGGGGYGYTF
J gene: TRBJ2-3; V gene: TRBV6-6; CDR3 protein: CASSGRTSGTYGTDTQYF
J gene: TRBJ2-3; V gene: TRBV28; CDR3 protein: CASTLGGDSTDTQYF
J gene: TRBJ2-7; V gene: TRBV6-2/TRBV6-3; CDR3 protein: CASSYATRSRPYEQYF